This TCR beta chain comes out of a study of T cell responses to AZD1222 COVID-19 vaccine. Turning to the study itself: Pooled together were second doses at about 4 or about 12 weeks.

Trimming removed 0 bases from V and 2 bases from J, with 10 bases in between. Germline V CDR1 and CDR2: MNHEY, SVGAGI. This CDR3 contains 15 residues. Data came from immunoSEQ multiplex PCR; TCRdb stores just in-frame clones and leaves some out. The sample shows some 150,000 clones, 94% of them seen only once. V is TRBV6-5 and J is TRBJ1-1; D uncertain. The clonotype comes from an adult in good health. The input for sequencing was peripheral blood, taken on day 0 of AZD1222 vaccination. The CDR3 loop reads CASSYSNRANTEAFF. The CDR3 DNA sequence: TGTGCCAGCAGTTACTCTAACAGAGCAAACACTGAAGCTTTCTTT.